The 18 T cell receptor beta chains below were found in one sample sequenced in a study of early T cells in non-severe SARS-CoV-2 infection. One entry per CDR3 protein results from TCRdb running MiXCR on the 5' RACE reads. The data show about 56,000 distinct CDR3 sequences, more than 13% seen once. The sample in question was whole blood, obtained at baseline. These receptors came from an adult who was a healthcare worker with PCR-confirmed SARS-CoV-2 infection or an uninfected control (not recorded which).

This clonotype was seen a handful of times. The chain couples TRBV7-2 to TRBJ2-7, with TRBD2 matching 9 bases. The germline V gene encodes CDR1 SGHTA and CDR2 FQGNSA. This CDR3 comprises 14 residues. V shed 4 bases, J shed 4 bases, and the junction held 5 bases outside the gene matches. The CDR3 sequence: CASSSLAGSYEQYF. In DNA form, the CDR3 reads TGTGCCAGCAGCTCGCTAGCGGGAAGTTACGAGCAGTACTTC.

At least ten counts were recorded for this clonotype. The chain carries TRBV6-1 and TRBJ1-1; D uncertain. The germline gives CDR1 MNHNS, CDR2 SASEGT. Trimming left V 6 bases short and J 3 bases short, with 11 bases between. This CDR3 region has 13 residues. The CDR3 DNA follows: TGTGCCAGCAGAAAGATTACTTACACTGAAGCTTTCTTT. It specifies CASRKITYTEAFF.

This clonotype turned up a few times. The genes are TRBV29-1 and TRBJ1-2; tentative D call: TRBD1 (5 bases). V dropped 1 base and J dropped 5 bases, with 11 bases sitting between them. Germline-derived CDR1 and CDR2 are SQVTM and ANQGSEA. The CDR3 extends over 13 amino acids. CDR3 amino acids: CSVEGGREYGYTF. The CDR3 region has the DNA TGCAGCGTTGAAGGCGGCAGGGAGTATGGCTACACCTTC. Using reference TRBV29-1 and TRBJ1-2 for the parts outside the CDR3, the full variable domain is SAVISQKPSRDICQRGTSLTIQCQVDSQVTMMFWYRQQPGQSLTLIATANQGSEATYESGFVIDKFPISRPNLTFSTLTVSNMSPEDSSIYLCSVEGGREYGYTFGSGTRLTVV.

This clonotype occurred a few times. The chain carries TRBV5-1 and TRBJ2-2; a possible D gene is TRBD1 (6 bases). The CDR3 is 15 amino acids. Germline lookup yields CDR1 SGHRS and CDR2 YFSETQ. V was shortened by 3 bases and J by 1 base, with 10 bases between the two germline ends. The DNA of the CDR3 is TGCGCCAGCAGCTCACGGGGACAGAACACCGGGGAGCTGTTTTTT. This codes for CASSSRGQNTGELFF.

This clonotype turned up a few times. This chain uses TRBV4-1 with TRBJ2-7; 8 bases are shared with TRBD2. The V gene's germline CDR1 is MGHRA and CDR2 YSYEKL. The CDR3 covers 13 residues. The V segment lost 0 bases and the J segment 6 bases; nucleotides outside the gene matches: 1. As DNA, the CDR3 is TGCGCCAGCAGCCAAGATCGGGAGGGCGAGCAGTACTTC. Protein product: CASSQDREGEQYF.

The gene calls are TRBV27 and TRBJ1-1; the match to TRBD1 covers 7 bases. CDR1 is MNHEY, CDR2 SMNVEV, per germline (reference sequence). This CDR3 is built from 14 residues. Trimming at V came to 5 bases and at J to 4 bases, leaving 7 bases not matched to a gene. The CDR3 coding sequence is TGTGCCAGCAGTCTCTCTCAGGGGGGCACTGAAGCTTTCTTT. As protein: CASSLSQGGTEAFF.

This clonotype was seen ten or more times. This chain joins TRBV11-2 and TRBJ2-7; D call uncertain. Germline values: CDR1 SGHAT, CDR2 FQNNGV. There are 13 residues in the CDR3. The ends were cut back, 3 bases at V and 2 bases at J, with 8 bases in the middle. The CDR3 DNA sequence: TGTGCCAGCAGCTTGCTACACACCTACGAGCAGTACTTC. It yields the protein CASSLLHTYEQYF.

There are a few counts of this clonotype. The V and J genes are TRBV27 and TRBJ1-5, with D possibly matching TRBD1 (5 bases). The germline V gene has CDR1 MNHEY and CDR2 SMNVEV (reference sequence). Trimming removed 5 bases from V and 6 bases from J, with 8 bases in between. The CDR3 consists of 12 residues. In nucleotides, the CDR3 is TGTGCCAGCAGTCCAAGGGGTCAGCCCCAGCATTTT. Its translation: CASSPRGQPQHF.

This clonotype was seen only once. The rearrangement uses TRBV11-2 and TRBJ2-2; D gene uncertain. Deletions cut 1 base from V and 0 bases from J, with 9 bases between. This CDR3 is built from 16 residues. Per the germline V gene, CDR1 is SGHAT and CDR2 is FQNNGV. DNA for the CDR3: TGTGCCAGCAGCTTAGGTCGAGCAGCGAACACCGGGGAGCTGTTTTTT. It yields the protein CASSLGRAANTGELFF.

This clonotype has a handful of counts. V and J are TRBV4-2 and TRBJ1-5; unclear D gene. V lost 0 bases and J lost 0, with 15 bases in between. Germline assignment: CDR1 LGHNA and CDR2 YNFKEQ. The CDR3 is 18 amino acids. The CDR3 DNA follows: TGTGCCAGCAGCCAAGATCCCTTGGGGAGAAATAGCAATCAGCCCCAGCATTTT. This codes for CASSQDPLGRNSNQPQHF.

This clonotype was seen many times. The V call is TRBV6-6, the J call TRBJ2-2; D not certain. This CDR3 spans 14 amino acids. The V end lost 8 bases, the J end lost 0 bases, and 10 bases lay between the germline ends. Germline values: CDR1 MNHNY, CDR2 SVGAGI (reference sequence). CDR3 sequence (DNA): TGTGCCAGCGGCCCCAACGCGAACACCGGGGAGCTGTTTTTT. Protein: CASGPNANTGELFF.

A few counts support this clonotype. The chain combines TRBV6-1 with TRBJ2-2; D is undetermined. The CDR3 loop spans 14 amino acids. With 7 bases removed from V and 0 bases from J, the gap between germline ends came to 9 bases. CDR1 MNHNS and CDR2 SASEGT come from the germline V gene. CDR3: CASKLIANTGELFF. The DNA of the CDR3 is TGTGCCAGCAAACTCATCGCGAACACCGGGGAGCTGTTTTTT.

This clonotype showed up just a few times. J is TRBJ2-3 and V is TRBV6-1, with D possibly matching TRBD1 (6 bases). The V end lost 7 bases, the J end lost 2 bases, and 13 bases lay between the germline ends. Germline CDR1 MNHNS, CDR2 SASEGT. The CDR3 is 14 residues long. This CDR3 reads CASIEWGLTDTQYF. The CDR3 coding sequence is TGTGCCAGCATCGAGTGGGGGCTCACAGATACGCAGTATTTT.

This clonotype was seen many times. V is TRBV20-1 and J is TRBJ2-3; D is perhaps TRBD1 or TRBD2 (6 bases each). Germline V gives CDR1 DFQATT, CDR2 SNEGSKA (reference sequence). This CDR3 contains 15 residues. V was trimmed by 0 bases and J by 2 bases, leaving 12 bases between them. The CDR3 DNA follows: TGCAGTGCTAGAGAGGGGGGCGGGAACACAGATACGCAGTATTTT. This sequence encodes CSAREGGGNTDTQYF.

The chain joins TRBV3-1 to TRBJ2-5; D is perhaps TRBD1 (6 bases). CDR1 and CDR2 (germline): LGHDT, YNNKEL (reference sequence). The V gene lost 3 bases and the J gene lost 2 bases, with 13 bases spanning the gap. There are 15 residues in the CDR3. The CDR3 DNA reads as TGTGCCAGCAGCCAGCGTGGGGGCCTTCAAGAGACCCAGTACTTC. This codes for CASSQRGGLQETQYF.

This clonotype was observed a handful of times. The CDR3 DNA follows: TGTGCCAGCAGTTACATTTGGTTTGGCGAGCAGTACTTC. Amino acids: CASSYIWFGEQYF. The chain has TRBV6-6 and TRBJ2-7; D not resolved. Between the trimmed V and J ends, which lost 2 bases and 6 bases, there was a span of 11 bases. The CDR3 loop spans 13 amino acids. CDR1 MNHNY and CDR2 SVGAGI come from the germline V gene (reference sequence).

This clonotype was counted at least ten times. This chain connects TRBV5-1 to TRBJ2-7; TRBD1 aligns across 7 bases. The CDR3 spans 15 residues. V was pared by 1 base and J by 0 bases, with 4 bases of the junction left unmatched. CDR1 SGHRS and CDR2 YFSETQ come from the germline V gene. The CDR3 spells CASSLTGASSYEQYF. The CDR3 DNA reads as TGCGCCAGCAGCTTGACAGGGGCCAGCTCCTACGAGCAGTACTTC.

The chain combines TRBV12-3 or TRBV12-4 with TRBJ2-2; 8 nucleotides line up with TRBD1. With V trimmed by 2 bases and J by 6 bases, 2 bases remained unmatched. The CDR3 extends over 14 amino acids. For the CDR3, the DNA is TGTGCCAGCAGTTTACAGGGGGCCCCCGGGGAGCTGTTTTTT. Translated: CASSLQGAPGELFF.